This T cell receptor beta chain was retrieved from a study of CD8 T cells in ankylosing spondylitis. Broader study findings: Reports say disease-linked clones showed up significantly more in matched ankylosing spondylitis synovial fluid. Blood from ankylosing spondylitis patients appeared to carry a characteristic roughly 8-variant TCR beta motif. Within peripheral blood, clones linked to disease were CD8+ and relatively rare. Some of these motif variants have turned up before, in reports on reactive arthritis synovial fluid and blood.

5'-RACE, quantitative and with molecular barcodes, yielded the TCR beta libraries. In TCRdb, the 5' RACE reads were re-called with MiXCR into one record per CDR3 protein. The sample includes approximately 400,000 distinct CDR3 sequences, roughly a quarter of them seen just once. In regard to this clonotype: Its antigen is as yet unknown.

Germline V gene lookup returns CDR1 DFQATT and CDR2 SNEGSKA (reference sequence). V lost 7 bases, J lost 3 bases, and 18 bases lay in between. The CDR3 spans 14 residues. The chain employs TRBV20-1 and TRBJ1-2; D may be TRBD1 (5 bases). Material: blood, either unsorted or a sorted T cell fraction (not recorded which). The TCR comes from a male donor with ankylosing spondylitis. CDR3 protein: CSGGPAGTYYGYTF. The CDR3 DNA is TGCAGTGGGGGACCAGCAGGGACCTACTATGGCTACACCTTC.